This T cell receptor beta chain was sequenced for a study of T cells in tuberculosis (dated by TCRdb to the late 2010s). Notes on the research overall: In the study, CD1B tetramers and high-throughput TCR immunosequencing were combined to characterize T cells specific for the mycobacterial lipid antigen glucose monomycolate (GMM). IGRA-negative adolescents, IGRA-positive adolescents with latent tuberculosis and adults with active tuberculosis, more than 9 per group, were compared in a South African clinical cohort. The investigation overall reported the following: An accuracy of 87% (AUROC 0.85 to 0.95) was reached by a classifier using the diverse GMM-specific repertoire, compared with 70% accuracy when GEM motif frequencies were used. Compared with IGRA-negative controls, TCR-alpha repertoires from active tuberculosis had smaller mean NN-distances to GMM-specific TCRs, which suggests clonal expansion of these TCRs. Clinical samples were selected based on the availability of cryopreserved specimens, with adults included as active tuberculosis cases and adolescents included as controls. The smaller NN-distances were partly driven by shorter CDR3-alpha lengths in active tuberculosis patients, and the difference for TCR-beta did not reach statistical significance.

Comment on this clone: Its specific antigen is unknown. No clone much larger than this one lies a single base away; base qualities are absent.

Spanning cysteine to phenylalanine, the CDR3 consists of 17 amino acids. The retained sequence is limited to the CDR3, 51 bases, with the frame set at the first base. Trimming removed 3 bases from V and 2 bases from J, leaving 18 bases between the germline ends. From a lookup of the germline V gene, CDR1 and CDR2 are SGDLS and YYNGEE. At study entry, a tuberculin skin test and the QuantiFERON-TB GOLD In-Tube IGRA were used to screen adolescents for latent tuberculosis infection. Immunosequencing of unsorted cryopreserved PBMC covered, on average, about 99,000 T cells per clinical donor. Eleven high schools in the Worcester region of the Western Cape, South Africa, served as enrollment sites for adolescents aged 12 to 18 years. Ten M. tuberculosis-infected and roughly 10 uninfected adolescents were selected with matching for age and sex. For the adolescents, PBMC were isolated by density centrifugation from freshly drawn heparinized blood and then cryopreserved.

The immunoSEQ multiplex PCR assay was used to generate TCR libraries, with TCR-beta and/or TCR-alpha/delta assays applied to each sample. The Illumina high-throughput platform was used to sequence the amplified TCR libraries. The authors' pipeline ran thus. Clustering and dimensionality reduction relied on pairwise TCRdist distances among GMM-specific receptors from T cells that were either sorted ex vivo or expanded in vitro. Each clinical repertoire received a mean NN-distance score, defined as the average TCRdist to the nearest 10% of tetramer-positive reference sequences. GEM TCR motif frequency was calculated as the fraction of unique TCRs that matched known GEM sequences in V/J usage and CDR3 length. Active tuberculosis was classified by linear discriminant analysis with leave-one-out cross-validation, implemented in scikit-learn. TCRdb carries this immuneACCESS record with in-frame sequences only. Its versions omit some clonotypes, under half of them owing to an unresolved V gene in the studies checked, with the rest unexplained. V, J and clone size were drawn from that table, and D and trimming were deduced from the DNA. The sample contains roughly 41,000 clones, 90% to 95% of them found a single time. About 12% of the sample comes from the top ten.

The specimen sequenced was PBMCs. Here the chain combines TRBV9 and TRBJ1-3; possibly the D gene is TRBD1, per 5 matching bases. The sequence came from a donor between 10 and 35 years old with latent tuberculosis or without tuberculosis infection. Some clones in this sample may be carry-over from other donors' samples. The DNA sequence is TGTGCCAGCAGCGGTTTTAGACGTGGGGGGACTGGAAACACCATATATTTT. This codes for CASSGFRRGGTGNTIYF.